This T cell receptor beta chain derives from a study of cytomegalovirus exposure and HLA in healthy donors. The CDR3 extends over 16 amino acids. Germline V lookup: CDR1 LGHNA, CDR2 YNFKEQ. V shed 1 base, J shed 5 bases, and the junction held 6 bases outside the gene matches. Amplification used 60 Vbeta primers and 13 Jbeta primers. Assay: immunoSEQ multiplex PCR; the TCRdb copy retains only in-frame clones and omits some. The repertoire holds 150,000 to 200,000 clones, with 60% to 80% as singletons. This chain connects TRBV4-2 to TRBJ1-4, with 8 nucleotides matching TRBD1. The sequencing input was PBMCs. This clonotype was sampled from a woman in her thirties or forties in good health and CMV-seronegative. DNA of the CDR3: TGTGCCAGCAGCCAAGCCGGACAGGGAGGGAATGAAAAACTGTTTTTT. Translation gives CASSQAGQGGNEKLFF.